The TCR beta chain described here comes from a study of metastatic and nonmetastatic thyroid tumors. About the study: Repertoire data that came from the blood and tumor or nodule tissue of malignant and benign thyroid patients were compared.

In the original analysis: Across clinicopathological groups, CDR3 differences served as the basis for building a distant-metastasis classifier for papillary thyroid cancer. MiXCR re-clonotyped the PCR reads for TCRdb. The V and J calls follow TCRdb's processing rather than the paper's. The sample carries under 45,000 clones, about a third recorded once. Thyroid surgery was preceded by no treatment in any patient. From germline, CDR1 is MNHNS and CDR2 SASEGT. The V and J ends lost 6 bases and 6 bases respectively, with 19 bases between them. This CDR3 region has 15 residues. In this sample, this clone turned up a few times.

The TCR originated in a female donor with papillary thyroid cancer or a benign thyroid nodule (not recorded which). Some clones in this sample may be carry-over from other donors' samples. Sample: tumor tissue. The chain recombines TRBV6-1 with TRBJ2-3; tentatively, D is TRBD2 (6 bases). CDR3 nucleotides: TGTGCCAGCAGCGGGAGAGGCTTTATCTTGGATACGCAGTATTTT. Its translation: CASSGRGFILDTQYF.